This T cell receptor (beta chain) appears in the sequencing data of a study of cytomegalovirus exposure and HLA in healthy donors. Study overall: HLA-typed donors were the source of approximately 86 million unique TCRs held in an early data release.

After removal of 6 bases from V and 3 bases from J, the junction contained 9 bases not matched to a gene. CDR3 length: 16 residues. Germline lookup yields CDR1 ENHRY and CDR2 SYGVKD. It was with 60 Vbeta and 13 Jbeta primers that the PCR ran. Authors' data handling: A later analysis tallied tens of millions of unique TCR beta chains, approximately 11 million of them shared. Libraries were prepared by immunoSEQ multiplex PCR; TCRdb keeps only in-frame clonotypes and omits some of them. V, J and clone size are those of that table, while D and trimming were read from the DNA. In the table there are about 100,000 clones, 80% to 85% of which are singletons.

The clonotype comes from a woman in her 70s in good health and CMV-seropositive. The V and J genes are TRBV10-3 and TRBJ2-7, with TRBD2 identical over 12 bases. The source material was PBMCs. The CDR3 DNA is TGTGCCATCAGCCCGACTAGCGGGAGCGATGTCTACGAGCAGTACTTC. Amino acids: CAISPTSGSDVYEQYF.